Only one count was recorded for the clone carrying this T cell receptor (beta chain). The antigen is not known. CDR3 length: 16 residues. Germline values: CDR1 SGHDT, CDR2 YYEEEE. V shed 4 bases and J shed 5 bases, with 21 bases lying between them. Profiled with immunoSEQ multiplex PCR; TCRdb holds only in-frame clones, not every one. The data hold approximately 68,000 clones, with roughly nine tenths observed a single time. The data are from a study of OX40 agonist ivuxolimab in advanced cancers. Study outcomes and limitations: Nonresponders, in some cases, also had low normalized T-cell clonal expansion. No antigen was identified for the clonally expanded peripheral T cells. There were, on average, more expanded clones in CD8+ T cells than in CD4+. Patients who responded partially at 0.1-3.0 mg/kg showed clonal expansion ranking among the lowest.

The source was CD4+ or CD8+ T cells sorted from blood, collected in a trial of the OX40 agonist ivuxolimab. This clonotype was obtained from an adult with an advanced solid tumor such as melanoma, head and neck, liver or kidney cancer. This chain links TRBV5-6 with TRBJ2-5, with D tentatively TRBD1 or TRBD2 (6 bases each). For the CDR3, the DNA is TGTGCCAGCAGCGAATTACAGGGACTTCGGGTGGAGACCCAGTACTTC. As protein: CASSELQGLRVETQYF.